Below, 9 T cell receptor beta chains from the same sample are listed, as sequenced in a study of blood T cell repertoires in COVID-19. Sequencing used immunoSEQ multiplex PCR; TCRdb keeps in-frame clones, though not all of them. The table has under 200,000 clones, 70% to 85% seen once. Input material: peripheral blood. The receptors originated from a woman aged 25-40 years with acute or convalescent COVID-19.

The CDR3 loop is CASSLVDGAGPSGNTIYF. CDR3 DNA: TGTGCCAGCAGCTTAGTCGATGGGGCAGGTCCCTCTGGAAACACCATATATTTT. The gene calls are TRBV7-6 and TRBJ1-3, with D perhaps TRBD1 (5 bases). The CDR3 covers 18 residues. With 1 base removed from V and 0 bases from J, the gap between germline ends came to 16 bases. Germline V gene data show CDR1 as SGHVS and CDR2 as FNYEAQ.

This rearrangement joins TRBV4-2 to TRBJ2-7, with D unresolved. CDR1 is LGHNA, CDR2 YNFKEQ, per germline. The germline V and J ends were trimmed by 3 bases and 4 bases, with 10 bases remaining between them. The CDR3 totals 13 residues. The CDR3: CASSQGSEYEQYF. The CDR3 DNA reads TGTGCCAGCAGCCAGGGCTCAGAGTACGAGCAGTACTTC.

The CDR3 loop reads CASSKWDRGTDTQYF. CDR3 coding DNA: TGTGCCAGCTCGAAGTGGGACAGGGGGACAGATACGCAGTATTTT. The V gene is TRBV18, the J gene TRBJ2-3; 11 bases line up with TRBD1. The CDR3 totals 15 residues. Per the germline V gene, CDR1 is KGHSH and CDR2 is LQKENI. With 6 bases clipped from V and 3 bases from J, the junction kept 5 bases outside the gene matches.

In DNA, the CDR3 is TGTGCCAGCAGCCCGGGAGGGGCCCCCCGAGAGACCCAGTACTTC. This sequence encodes CASSPGGAPRETQYF. The chain uses TRBV9 and TRBJ2-5; 8 bases fit TRBD2. Trimming took 4 bases from V and 4 from J; bases not matched to a gene: 9. The germline V gene encodes CDR1 SGDLS and CDR2 YYNGEE. The CDR3 loop spans 15 amino acids. Combining the CDR3 with reference TRBV9 and TRBJ2-5 gives the whole variable domain DSGVTQTPKHLITATGQRVTLRCSPRSGDLSVYWYQQSLDQGLQFLIQYYNGEERAKGNILERFSAQQFPDLHSELNLSSLELGDSALYFCASSPGGAPRETQYFGPGTRLLVL.

The chain couples TRBV6-5 to TRBJ1-2, with a possible D match to TRBD1 (6 bases). The CDR3 runs to 12 residues. Germline V gene sequence: CDR1 MNHEY, CDR2 SVGAGI. The V and J ends lost 6 bases and 8 bases respectively, with 13 bases between them. The CDR3 reads CASRTTGSGYTF. The CDR3 nucleotides are TGTGCCAGCAGGACAACAGGGAGCGGCTACACCTTC.

V usage is TRBV4-3 and J usage is TRBJ1-2; D is undetermined. The V end lost 0 bases, the J end lost 8 bases, and 19 bases lay between the germline ends. The germline V gene encodes CDR1 LGHNA and CDR2 YSLEER. The CDR3 loop spans 16 amino acids. CDR3 coding DNA: TGCGCCAGCAGCCAAGATCCTCTCGGGGAAAATTACGGCTACACCTTC. Encoded protein: CASSQDPLGENYGYTF.

This clone was seen a handful of times. The chain links TRBV11-2 to TRBJ2-1, with 12 bases matching TRBD2. This CDR3 is built from 14 residues. V dropped 5 bases and J dropped 9; count of bases not matched to a gene: 5. The V gene's germline CDR1 is SGHAT and CDR2 FQNNGV. CDR3 DNA sequence: TGTGCCAGCAGCCCGGGACTAGCGGGCACTGAGCAGTTCTTC. Amino acids: CASSPGLAGTEQFF.

The V call is TRBV5-1, the J call TRBJ1-4; maybe TRBD1 (5 bases). V lost 1 base and J lost 4, with 8 bases in between. The CDR3 length is 14 residues. Germline V lookup: CDR1 SGHRS, CDR2 YFSETQ. CDR3 in amino acids: CASSLWQGNEKLFF. The CDR3 bases are TGCGCCAGCAGCTTGTGGCAGGGTAATGAAAAACTGTTTTTT.

This clone was counted only a few times. The chain uses TRBV10-3 and TRBJ1-2; 9 bases map to TRBD1. This CDR3 has 15 residues. V shed 3 bases, J shed 8 bases, and the junction held 10 bases outside the gene matches. The germline V gene encodes CDR1 ENHRY and CDR2 SYGVKD. DNA for the CDR3: TGTGCCATCAGTGACTGGGACAGGGAGGCCAGCGGCTACACCTTC. It is translated as CAISDWDREASGYTF.